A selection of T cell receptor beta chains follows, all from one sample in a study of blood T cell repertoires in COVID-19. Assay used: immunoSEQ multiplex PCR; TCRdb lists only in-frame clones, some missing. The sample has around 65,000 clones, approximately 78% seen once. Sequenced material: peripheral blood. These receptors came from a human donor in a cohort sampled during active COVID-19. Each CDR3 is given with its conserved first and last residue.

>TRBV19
CASSVGQGVTEAFF
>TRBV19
CASTEQSTGELFF
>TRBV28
CASSWTTWGANEKLFF
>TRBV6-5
CASSLLAGGMNEQFF
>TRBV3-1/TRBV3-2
CASSQAGLLGNEQFF
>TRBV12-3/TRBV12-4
CASSGTVYGYTF
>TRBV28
CASLQAGATFLGDEQFF
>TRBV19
CASTDAGIPNYGYTF
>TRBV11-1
CASSLGQGVHEQFF
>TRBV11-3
CASSPRAGGFYNEQFF
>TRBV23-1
CANSNTEAFF
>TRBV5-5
CASSPLARLTYEQYF
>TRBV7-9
CASSTRLAGDPFDEQFF
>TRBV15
CATKEVSGNTIYF
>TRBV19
CASSIILSSYNEQFF
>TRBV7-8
CASSSPLGQGSSYEQYF
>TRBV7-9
CASSLSRGGHNEQFF
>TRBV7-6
CASSLGTSSYNEQFF
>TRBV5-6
CASSLRGLVTGELFF
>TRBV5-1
CASSTGTTSTDTQYF
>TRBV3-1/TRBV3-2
CASSRDRGTPPQHF
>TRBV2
CASSEVGGEDQETQYF
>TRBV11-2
CASSPSGGTLSTIYF
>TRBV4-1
CASSSGFHLGEQYF
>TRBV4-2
CASRMQGAVGYTF
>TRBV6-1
CASSEGQGAEKLFF
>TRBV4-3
CASSQGRYLPWGEGDNEQFF
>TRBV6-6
CASSRLASSYNEQFF
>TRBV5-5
CASSLAPGQRNSPLHF
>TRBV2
CASSTYKQGDTQYF
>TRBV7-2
CASSLGTSGRTDTQYF
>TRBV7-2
CASTLEAGGLETQYF
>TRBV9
CASSVGTGGATQYF
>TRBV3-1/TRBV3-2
CASESTTEAFF
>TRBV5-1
CASSVTGVDEQYF
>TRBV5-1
CASSVSPGNTEAFF
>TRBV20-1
CSAAFGTEAFF